The TCR beta chain under discussion was sequenced for a study of molecular identifiers for immune sequencing clone quantification. Study outcomes and limitations: Amid approximately 1 million naive cells, spiked Jurkat TCR RNA from one cell was reportedly still detectable.

Germline V CDR1 and CDR2: MNHEY, SMNVEV (reference sequence). V lost 5 bases, J lost 6 bases, and 8 bases stayed unmatched. The CDR3 is 15 residues long. As concerns this clonotype: Antigen specificity is unknown.

Each CDR3 protein gets one entry after TCRdb re-called the PCR reads with MiXCR. The sample consists of some 320,000 distinct CDR3 sequences, roughly a fifth of them appearing once. The sequence derives from a human donor in good health. Some libraries in this study had Jurkat cell RNA spiked in. The chain is built from TRBV27 and TRBJ2-7, with 12 bases identical to TRBD2. The specimen was naive CD8+ T cells from blood, with Jurkat cell RNA spiked in. The subset was: FACS-sorted CD8+CD4-CCR7+CD45RA+ naive T cells. CDR3 sequence (DNA): TGTGCCAGCAGTCCAGGGACTAGCGGGTTCACCGAGCAGTACTTC. Translating gives CASSPGTSGFTEQYF.